The 18 T cell receptor beta chains below were found in one sample sequenced in a study of blood T cell repertoires in COVID-19. Libraries were prepared by immunoSEQ multiplex PCR; TCRdb keeps only in-frame clonotypes and omits some of them. The profile shows about 270,000 clones, 85% to 90% of them singletons. The material sequenced was PBMCs or T cells enriched from blood (not recorded which). The receptors here all came from a man between 18 and 29 years old who had recovered from COVID-19.

J is TRBJ1-1 and V is TRBV28, with D maybe TRBD1 (5 bases). Germline CDR1 reads MDHEN; CDR2 reads SYDVKM. The CDR3 consists of 13 residues. V was trimmed by 6 bases and J by 0 bases, leaving 8 bases between them. CDR3 DNA: TGTGCCAGCAGGACAGTTATGAACACTGAAGCTTTCTTT. As protein: CASRTVMNTEAFF.

The CDR3 spells CASSEVGRNHGYTF. The CDR3 DNA is TGTGCCAGCAGTGAAGTGGGCAGAAACCATGGCTACACCTTC. This chain joins TRBV6-1 and TRBJ1-2; D ambiguous. The CDR3 contains 14 residues. V was cut by 1 base and J by 6 bases, with 12 bases left in between. Germline V gene data show CDR1 as MNHNS and CDR2 as SASEGT.

CDR3: CSASRDTYTGELFF. CDR3 bases: TGCAGTGCTAGTAGGGACACCTACACCGGGGAGCTGTTTTTT. The V and J genes are TRBV20-1 and TRBJ2-2, with a tentative D call TRBD1 (6 bases). This CDR3 is built from 14 residues. Trimming pared 3 bases from V and 3 bases from J, leaving 11 bases between. The germline V gene has CDR1 DFQATT and CDR2 SNEGSKA (reference sequence).

The V call is TRBV19, the J call TRBJ1-2; TRBD1 matches at 9 bases. The CDR3 spans 16 residues. Germline CDR1 and CDR2: LNHDA and SQIVND (reference sequence). Losses at the gene ends were 4 bases for V and 8 bases for J; bases not matched to a gene: 14. This CDR3 reads CASSNRDRVLLYGYTF. CDR3 bases: TGTGCCAGTAGTAACCGGGACAGGGTGTTGTTGTACGGCTACACCTTC. Full variable domain (missing parts from reference TRBV19 and TRBJ1-2): DGGITQSPKYLFRKEGQNVTLSCEQNLNHDAMYWYRQDPGQGLRLIYYSQIVNDFQKGDIAEGYSVSREKKESFPLTVTSAQKNPTAFYLCASSNRDRVLLYGYTFGSGTRLTVV.

V usage is TRBV28 and J usage is TRBJ1-2; 9 bases match TRBD1. Germline V gives CDR1 MDHEN, CDR2 SYDVKM. The CDR3 consists of 13 residues. The trim removed 5 bases at V and 3 bases at J, leaving 1 base unmatched. CDR3 sequence: CASSRQGDYGYTF. CDR3 coding DNA: TGTGCCAGCAGTAGACAGGGGGACTATGGCTACACCTTC.

CDR3 sequence: CASSLERGRDEQYF. In DNA form, the CDR3 reads TGTGCCAGCAGTTTAGAAAGGGGGCGGGACGAGCAGTACTTC. The V and J genes are TRBV27 and TRBJ2-7, with TRBD1 matching over 7 bases. The CDR3 is 14 amino acids. Germline loops: CDR1 MNHEY, CDR2 SMNVEV (reference sequence). The V segment lost 2 bases and the J segment 5 bases; nucleotides outside the gene matches: 6.

The V call is TRBV2, the J call TRBJ1-4; 9 nucleotides agree with TRBD1. Germline-derived CDR1 and CDR2 are SNHLY and FYNNEI. The junction had 12 bases not matched to a gene; V was cut back by 8 bases and J by 8 bases. CDR3 size: 15 residues. As DNA, the CDR3 is TGTGCCAGCCGCCCCTCCGGGACAGGGACCGAAAAACTGTTTTTT. Translated, it gives CASRPSGTGTEKLFF.

This clone was seen just once. This chain uses TRBV7-2 with TRBJ1-6; D is undetermined. The CDR3 totals 13 residues. Germline V lookup: CDR1 SGHTA, CDR2 FQGNSA. The V and J ends lost 2 bases and 5 bases respectively, with 4 bases between them. CDR3 DNA sequence: TGTGCCAGCAGCTTATCCAATAATTCACCCCTCCACTTT. Translating gives CASSLSNNSPLHF.

The chain carries TRBV5-5 and TRBJ2-7, with 11 bases lining up with TRBD2. Trimming removed 0 bases from V and 4 bases from J; junction bases left unmatched: 12. From germline, CDR1 is SGHKS and CDR2 YYEKEE (reference sequence). This CDR3 has 18 amino acids. This chain's CDR3 is CASSLAATSGMGRYEQYF. The CDR3 region has the DNA TGTGCCAGCAGCTTGGCCGCGACTAGCGGGATGGGCAGATACGAGCAGTACTTC.

The V call is TRBV18, the J call TRBJ2-3; 9 positions agree with TRBD2. This CDR3 is built from 19 residues. Trimming took 6 bases from V and 4 from J; bases not matched to a gene: 20. Germline V lookup: CDR1 KGHSH, CDR2 LQKENI. CDR3 loop: CASSTRLADTLAAADTQYF. The CDR3 region has the DNA TGTGCCAGCTCCACGAGACTAGCGGACACACTCGCCGCCGCAGATACGCAGTATTTT.

The gene calls are TRBV11-3 and TRBJ2-7; 7 nucleotides agree with TRBD2. This CDR3 comprises 13 residues. Germline-derived CDR1 and CDR2 are SGHNT and YENEEA. V trimming: 5 bases; J trimming: 2 bases; junction bases outside the gene matches: 3. CDR3 nucleotide sequence: TGTGCCAGCAGCACCGGGACTACCTACGAGCAGTACTTC. Translating it yields CASSTGTTYEQYF.

The rearrangement links TRBV30 to TRBJ1-5, with a weak D call TRBD1 (5 bases). CDR1 is GTSNPN and CDR2 is SVGIG in the germline V gene (reference sequence). This CDR3 has 12 residues. The V gene lost 0 bases and the J gene lost 6 bases, with 6 bases spanning the gap. CDR3 amino acids: CAWSVGAQPQHF. CDR3 DNA: TGTGCCTGGAGTGTTGGGGCTCAGCCCCAGCATTTT.

The J gene is TRBJ1-2, the V gene TRBV6-5; 7 nucleotides agree with TRBD1. The CDR3 is 14 residues long. J lost 7 bases, V lost 8 bases, and 13 bases had no gene match. Per the germline V gene, CDR1 is MNHEY and CDR2 is SVGAGI. The CDR3 bases are TGTGCCAGCGGCGAGGTAGGGGGCGAGCGTGGCTACACCTTC. Protein sequence: CASGEVGGERGYTF.

This sequence joins TRBV7-9 and TRBJ2-2; D gene ambiguous. This CDR3 spans 13 amino acids. Germline V CDR1 and CDR2: SEHNR, FQNEAQ (reference sequence). V lost 4 bases and J 5 bases, leaving 8 bases between the germline ends. The CDR3 bases are TGTGCCAGCAGCTCCTTAGTAACCGGGGAGCTGTTTTTT. It encodes CASSSLVTGELFF.

The J gene is TRBJ2-3, the V gene TRBV10-3, with D unresolved. Per germline, CDR1 ENHRY and CDR2 SYGVKD. V gave up 1 base and J gave up 0 bases, with 11 bases separating them. The CDR3 sequence is 16 residues long. The CDR3: CAISEFRVPSTDTQYF. CDR3 nucleotide sequence: TGTGCCATCAGTGAGTTTCGGGTACCTAGCACAGATACGCAGTATTTT.

V and J are TRBV5-6 and TRBJ1-2, with D possibly matching TRBD1 (5 bases). The CDR3 has 14 residues. Germline CDR1 SGHDT, CDR2 YYEEEE. Trimming took off 0 bases at V and 6 bases at J, with 12 bases between the two ends. The CDR3 coding sequence is TGTGCCAGCAGCTTGGCTGGGGCAGGGAATGGCTACACCTTC. Protein: CASSLAGAGNGYTF.

This chain joins TRBV9 and TRBJ1-2; D uncertain. The V end was cut by 0 bases, the J end by 14 bases, with 17 bases between. This CDR3 region has 13 residues. CDR1 SGDLS and CDR2 YYNGEE come from the germline V gene. In nucleotides, the CDR3 is TGTGCCAGCAGCGTAGGAGGAATCGTGCCTTTGACCTTC. Translation gives CASSVGGIVPLTF.

The V and J genes are TRBV15 and TRBJ2-2, with D perhaps TRBD2 (5 bases). The V gene lost 4 bases and the J gene lost 1 base, with 7 bases spanning the gap. Per germline, CDR1 LNHNV and CDR2 YYDKDF (reference sequence). The CDR3 covers 14 residues. The CDR3 DNA is TGTGCCACCAGCACCGAGGGGAACACCGGGGAGCTGTTTTTT. This codes for CATSTEGNTGELFF.